This T cell receptor (beta chain) was recorded in a study of T cell responses to AZD1222 COVID-19 vaccine. Study-level findings and limits: Baseline seropositivity occurred in only 5 or 6 AZD1222 recipients. Donors were mostly white British, more females; clonal diversity possibly underestimated. Within unmutated variant regions lay the reported targets of nearly half of spike-specific TCRs.

This CDR3 is built from 13 residues. The germline gives CDR1 KGHSH, CDR2 LQKENI. With 3 bases clipped from V and 6 bases from J, the junction kept 3 bases outside the gene matches. This table comes from immunoSEQ multiplex PCR, and its TCRdb copy is limited to in-frame clones, with some not included. Of 90,000 to 150,000 clones listed, about 90% are singletons. As concerns this clone: Antigen unknown. Different DNA sequences within this sample yield the same CDR3.

J is TRBJ2-7 and V is TRBV18, with TRBD1 matching over 9 bases. This receptor was obtained from an adult in good health. The input for sequencing was peripheral blood, taken on day 0 of AZD1222 vaccination. The CDR3 spells CASSPGQGGEQYF. Here the CDR3 DNA reads TGTGCCAGCTCACCGGGACAGGGTGGCGAGCAGTACTTC.